This T cell receptor beta chain came from a study of blood T cells in healthy people across ages. A second PCR, run for about 7 to 12 cycles, used a sample-barcoded 5' primer plus a J-beta primer mix. TCRdb passed the 5' RACE reads through MiXCR, listing each CDR3 protein once. The sample contains some 1.7 million distinct CDR3 sequences, under 30% of which appear only once. Germline loops: CDR1 SQVTM, CDR2 ANQGSEA. Trimming cost V 0 bases and J 4 bases, with 9 bases left between them. This CDR3 has 13 residues. This clonotype has at least ten counts. The receptor was derived from a woman under 40 in good health. Sequenced material: blood. The chain couples TRBV29-1 to TRBJ2-5; D gene unclear. The CDR3 coding sequence is TGCAGCGTTGAAGATGGGTGGGGAGAGACCCAGTACTTC. Amino acid sequence: CSVEDGWGETQYF.